This T cell receptor beta chain was observed in a study of long-term antiretroviral therapy in people with HIV. At survey level, the immunoSEQ assay was run in its v3.0 version. Sequencing efforts were directed toward roughly 40,000-55,000 T-cell genomes per sample. Generated by immunoSEQ multiplex PCR, the TCRdb table keeps only in-frame clones and is missing some. The table has some 35,000 clones, roughly 80% seen once. Germline CDR1 LNHDA, CDR2 SQIVND (reference sequence). V was cut by 3 bases and J by 3 bases, with 13 bases left in between. CDR3 size: 15 residues. This rearrangement joins TRBV19 to TRBJ2-3, with D possibly matching TRBD2 (6 bases). Source: unsorted PBMCs, taken 0.4 years before starting antiretroviral therapy. The TCR was taken from a man aged 18 to 29 with HIV. CDR3 amino acids: CASSISVGTTDTQYF. The CDR3 DNA follows: TGTGCCAGTAGTATCTCGGTAGGGACTACAGATACGCAGTATTTT.